Below, one T cell receptor beta chain is given with its context. This clone showed up many times. Its cognate antigen has yet to be identified. The input lacks base qualities; no much larger clone sits a single base away. These data originate in a study of beta chain features in type 1 diabetes listed by TCRdb under 2018. At the level of the whole study: Patients and healthy donors did not differ in mean age, gender distribution, total cell number or subset yield. A total of approximately 110,000,000 sorted cells were examined across all samples, and a strong correlation was observed between cell number per subset and RNA yield. The study compared TCRB repertoires of sorted circulating CD4+ T cell subsets between recently diagnosed type 1 diabetes patients and matched healthy donors. Regulatory and stem cell-like memory subsets were isolated from only 8 patients and roughly eight healthy donors, whereas naive and central memory subsets came from all 30 or so donors.

All of the isolated RNA was reverse transcribed with the High Capacity cDNA Reverse Transcription Kit, so expressed TCRB transcripts were sequenced. Deep immunoSEQ sequencing was applied to naive, central memory and regulatory T cell samples, giving an average of approximately 3.8 million total reads per sample. Sorted cells were lysed in RLT buffer, and RNA was extracted using DNase-treated RNeasy Micro or Mini kits according to cell number. Each cell subset was processed on its own to prevent cross-contamination, while patient and healthy donor samples were processed together. TCRB sequences were amplified from cDNA with the immunoSEQ multiplex PCR, producing 87-bp fragments spanning the CDR3 region. The amplicons were sequenced using the Illumina HiSeq platform. Under the source paper's analysis protocol: PCR bias was computationally corrected using synthetic template baselines, reads within Hamming distance 2 were collapsed, and singletons that could not be merged were discarded. Reads were aligned against IMGT so that V, D and J genes, CDR3 length and insertions or deletions at six rearrangement sites could be assigned. Within each subset, clonotype counts were normalized to the number of sorted cells before true diversity and Gini coefficients were calculated with the tcR R package. The overlap coefficient, calculated on TCRB nucleotide sequences, was used to measure repertoire sharing. This immuneACCESS table, as held by TCRdb, lists in-frame sequences with V and J called but not all clones. Of the missing ones, under half trace to an unresolved V gene in checked studies; the others have no known cause. V and J calls and clone size come straight from that table; D and trimming were deduced from the DNA. The sample has 150,000 to 200,000 clones on record, less than 10% of them singletons. 0.5% of the sample belongs to the ten largest clones.

The CDR3 contains 11 residues, cysteine and phenylalanine counted. Only CDR3 DNA remains: 33 bases, in frame from the first base. CDR1 SGHDN and CDR2 FVKESK were looked up in the germline V gene. The junction carries 9 bases between V and J, which are trimmed by 3 bases and 12 bases respectively. Paper-wide results and their limitations: The naive, central memory and regulatory TCRB repertoires appeared to resemble one another more closely among patients than among healthy donors. In all four CD4+ subsets, TCRB CDR3 length was moderately but significantly shorter in type 1 diabetes patients. HLA sub-analyses involved small numbers of individuals, so any influence of HLA type on TCRB rearrangement remained unresolved. PCR might favor shorter templates, but patient and control samples were amplified and corrected together, so any skew would affect both groups equally. Because cDNA was sequenced instead of genomic DNA, activated cells with high expression could be over-represented, although the groups did not differ in activation or CD3 levels. Patients with type 1 diabetes made fewer insertions and deleted more nucleotides at VDJ recombination sites, implying thymic rearrangement abnormalities.

Each donor gave one peripheral blood draw, averaging around 120 mL, which was collected into heparinised tubes. A BD FACSAria II was used to sort naive, central memory, regulatory and stem cell-like memory CD4+ T cells with a panel that included CD45RO, CCR7, CD25, CD127, CD95 and CD27. A purity above 98% was achieved for all sorted populations. Right away, PBMCs were isolated by Lymphoprep density gradient centrifugation and were stained directly, with no culture step. Samples were stained and sorted in pairs, with one healthy donor and one patient per experiment, so that batch effects were minimized.

Rearrangement joined TRBV14 to TRBJ2-1; the D gene lacks a confident call. This sequence was found in a man between 18 and 29 years old with type 1 diabetes. Source material: central memory CD4+ T cells from blood. The DNA sequence is given as TGTGCCAGCAGCCAGGCAGTTCGGCAGTTCTTC. It encodes CASSQAVRQFF.